The rows below give T cell receptor beta chains drawn from one sample of a study of control samples from healthy donors and cancer patients. Only in-frame clones appear in the TCRdb table, and some are missing; sequencing was by immunoSEQ multiplex PCR. The sample carries 150,000 or so clones, roughly 93% recorded once. Sequencing input: blood. The source of these receptors is a man between 18 and 35 years old in good health. Both conserved end residues are part of each CDR3. A D gene is named only where the DNA matches it firmly. The size entry is marked missing in some rows and otherwise reads once, few, many or a size class.

CDR3nt	CDR3aa	d_gene	v_gene	abundance	j_gene
TGTGCCAGCAGCTTCAGCGATACGCAGTATTTT	CASSFSDTQYF	-	TRBV6-6	-	TRBJ2-3
TGTGCCAGCAGCTTAGTCGGAGTTCCAGGTGGCTACACCTTC	CASSLVGVPGGYTF	-	TRBV13	-	TRBJ1-2
TGTGCCAGCAGCTTCCGGGACAGGGGCAGCAATCAGCCCCAGCATTTT	CASSFRDRGSNQPQHF	TRBD1	TRBV5-6	-	TRBJ1-5
TGTGCCAGCAGTCGCAGTGGCGGCTACACCTTC	CASSRSGGYTF	-	TRBV9	-	TRBJ1-2
TGTGCCAGCAGTCCTACAGGGGGCGGGTATGGCTACACCTTC	CASSPTGGGYGYTF	TRBD1	TRBV7-9	once	TRBJ1-2
TGCAGCGTGGGGGACAGGGCGGCCCCTAGCTATGGCTACACCTTC	CSVGDRAAPSYGYTF	TRBD1	TRBV29-1	-	TRBJ1-2
TGTGCCAGCATCTTGAACATCCACTCCTACGAGCAGTACTTC	CASILNIHSYEQYF	-	TRBV6-5	-	TRBJ2-7
TGTGCCAGCAGCAACCGTGGGGGGAAGCGCACCGGGGAGCTGTTTTTT	CASSNRGGKRTGELFF	-	TRBV21-1	-	TRBJ2-2
TGTGCCAGCAGCCCGAGCACGGGGGGGGCAGCCAATCAGCCCCAGCATTTT	CASSPSTGGAANQPQHF	-	TRBV3-1/TRBV3-2	-	TRBJ1-5
TGCGCCAGCAGTAGGACCGGGACAGACAATCAGCCCCAGCATTTT	CASSRTGTDNQPQHF	TRBD1	TRBV5-1	-	TRBJ1-5
TGTGCCACCAGCAGAATGAGACAGGTCGACAATGAGCAGTTCTTC	CATSRMRQVDNEQFF	-	TRBV15	-	TRBJ2-1
TGTGCCAGCAGTGGGGCAAGGGGGAGAGAGACCCAGTACTTC	CASSGARGRETQYF	-	TRBV28	-	TRBJ2-5
TGCGCCAGCAGCACCTTCCTCCAGTTGGCCAAAAACATTCAGTACTTC	CASSTFLQLAKNIQYF	-	TRBV4-3	-	TRBJ2-4
TGTGCCAGCAGCGTAGCTCTAGTCGGACACAATAACTATGGCTACACCTTC	CASSVALVGHNNYGYTF	-	TRBV9	-	TRBJ1-2
TGTGCCAGCAGCCCTCAGGGGGGTATTACAGATACGCAGTATTTT	CASSPQGGITDTQYF	-	TRBV7-2	-	TRBJ2-3
TGTGCCAGCAGTTACAACAAGAATTCACCCCTCCACTTT	CASSYNKNSPLHF	-	TRBV6-5	-	TRBJ1-6
TGTGCCAGCGCCATGGCTGGTTCCTACAATGAGCAGTTCTTC	CASAMAGSYNEQFF	-	TRBV2	-	TRBJ2-1
TGTGCCAGCAGTTTGGGCCATGTGGTCAAGGACACCTTC	CASSLGHVVKDTF	-	TRBV28	-	TRBJ1-2
TGTGCCAGCAGGCATACACGAATGGGGACTGAAGCTTTCTTT	CASRHTRMGTEAFF	-	TRBV7-9	-	TRBJ1-1
TGTGCCAGCAGCTCGGGACAAAGCAATCAGCCCCAGCATTTT	CASSSGQSNQPQHF	-	TRBV5-6	-	TRBJ1-5
TGTGCCAGCAGTGAGCGGAGGGCCGGAGATACGCAGTATTTT	CASSERRAGDTQYF	-	TRBV6-1	-	TRBJ2-3
TGTGCCAGCAGCATAACCTACGAGCAGTACTTC	CASSITYEQYF	-	TRBV7-9	-	TRBJ2-7
TGTGCCAGCAGCATACAGGGGGATCAGCCCCAGCATTTT	CASSIQGDQPQHF	TRBD1	TRBV7-9	once	TRBJ1-5
TGTGCCAGCAGTTTCTGGGGGAACAATCAGCCCCAGCATTTT	CASSFWGNNQPQHF	-	TRBV6-2/TRBV6-3	-	TRBJ1-5
TGTGCCAGCAGTGAAGTAGGGGGAGGGACCTACAATGAGCAGTTCTTC	CASSEVGGGTYNEQFF	-	TRBV2	-	TRBJ2-1
TGCAGCGTTCCATTCGGGGGGAAGAACACTGAAGCTTTCTTT	CSVPFGGKNTEAFF	-	TRBV29-1	-	TRBJ1-1